These T cell receptor beta chains were read from a single sample in a study of blood T cell repertoires in COVID-19. Method: immunoSEQ multiplex PCR; TCRdb's copy keeps in-frame clones and lacks some. The top ten hold 1.4% of the sample, which has about 410,000 clones, around 86% seen once. The source material was peripheral blood. Source of these receptors: a woman in her thirties with active or convalescent COVID-19. Each CDR3 is given with its conserved first and last residue. The order of the fields is D gene, V gene, clone size, J gene, CDR3 protein, CDR3 DNA. A D gene is named only where the DNA matches it firmly. The size entry is marked missing in some rows and otherwise reads once, few, many or a size class.

TRBD2	TRBV5-1	.	TRBJ2-7	CASSLTSGNYEQYF	TGCGCCAGCAGCTTGACTAGCGGGAACTACGAGCAGTACTTC
.	TRBV27	.	TRBJ2-3	CASSLSRTDTQYF	TGTGCCAGCAGTTTATCGCGGACAGATACGCAGTATTTT
.	TRBV9	few	TRBJ1-2	CASSPTEGTHGYTF	TGTGCCAGCAGCCCCACTGAGGGTACTCATGGCTACACCTTC
.	TRBV25-1	few	TRBJ1-3	CASVGLVGNTIYF	TGTGCCAGCGTCGGTCTCGTAGGAAACACCATATATTTT
.	TRBV19	.	TRBJ2-2	CASSFGQPNTGELFF	TGTGCCAGTAGTTTTGGACAGCCGAACACCGGGGAGCTGTTTTTT
.	TRBV21-1	.	TRBJ2-1	CASTLPGTGIEKFF	TGTGCCAGCACGCTACCCGGGACAGGGATCGAAAAGTTCTTC
.	TRBV2	.	TRBJ2-3	CASRLTGTSTDTQYF	TGTGCCAGCAGACTGACCGGGACTAGCACAGATACGCAGTATTTT
.	TRBV5-6	.	TRBJ2-7	CASSPRPGSLLVGEQYF	TGTGCCAGCAGCCCCCGCCCCGGGAGTCTTCTGGTCGGCGAGCAGTACTTC
.	TRBV5-4	.	TRBJ2-3	CASSQYQGPTDTQYF	TGTGCCAGCAGTCAGTACCAGGGCCCCACAGATACGCAGTATTTT
.	TRBV6-1	.	TRBJ2-1	CASSELSSYNEQFF	TGTGCCAGCAGTGAATTGAGCTCCTACAATGAGCAGTTCTTC
.	TRBV28	.	TRBJ1-1	CASNPQLNTEAFF	TGTGCCAGCAATCCACAGTTGAACACTGAAGCTTTCTTT
TRBD2	TRBV3-1/TRBV3-2	.	TRBJ2-7	CASSLNLGTSGIYEQYF	TGTGCCAGCAGCCTCAACCTCGGGACTAGCGGCATTTACGAGCAGTACTTC
.	TRBV12-3/TRBV12-4	.	TRBJ1-1	CASTPGNTEAFF	TGTGCCAGCACCCCAGGGAACACTGAAGCTTTCTTT
TRBD2	TRBV13	.	TRBJ2-2	CASSRRDSGSAGELFF	TGTGCCAGCAGCCGAAGAGATAGCGGGAGTGCCGGGGAGCTGTTTTTT
.	TRBV5-5	.	TRBJ2-5	CASSSLTYQETQYF	TGTGCCAGCAGCTCCTTGACTTACCAAGAGACCCAGTACTTC
.	TRBV12-3/TRBV12-4	.	TRBJ1-1	CASSPGMNTEAFF	TGTGCCAGCAGTCCAGGGATGAACACTGAAGCTTTCTTT
.	TRBV28	.	TRBJ1-2	CASTNYYGYTF	TGTGCCAGCACAAACTACTATGGCTACACCTTC
TRBD1	TRBV2	.	TRBJ1-2	CASRGDRYYGYTF	TGTGCCAGCAGGGGGGACAGGTACTATGGCTACACCTTC
.	TRBV14	.	TRBJ1-2	CASSLGQLRTAPYGYTF	TGTGCCAGCAGCCTCGGGCAACTTCGGACAGCTCCCTATGGCTACACCTTC
TRBD2	TRBV5-1	.	TRBJ2-3	CASSLWGGGTDTQYF	TGCGCCAGCAGCTTGTGGGGAGGGGGCACAGATACGCAGTATTTT
.	TRBV2	.	TRBJ1-2	CASRVAVAGEADTF	TGTGCCAGCAGGGTTGCGGTAGCAGGGGAAGCGGACACCTTC
TRBD1	TRBV15	.	TRBJ1-2	CATSRDQGAGYGYTF	TGTGCCACCAGCAGAGACCAGGGGGCGGGCTATGGCTACACCTTC